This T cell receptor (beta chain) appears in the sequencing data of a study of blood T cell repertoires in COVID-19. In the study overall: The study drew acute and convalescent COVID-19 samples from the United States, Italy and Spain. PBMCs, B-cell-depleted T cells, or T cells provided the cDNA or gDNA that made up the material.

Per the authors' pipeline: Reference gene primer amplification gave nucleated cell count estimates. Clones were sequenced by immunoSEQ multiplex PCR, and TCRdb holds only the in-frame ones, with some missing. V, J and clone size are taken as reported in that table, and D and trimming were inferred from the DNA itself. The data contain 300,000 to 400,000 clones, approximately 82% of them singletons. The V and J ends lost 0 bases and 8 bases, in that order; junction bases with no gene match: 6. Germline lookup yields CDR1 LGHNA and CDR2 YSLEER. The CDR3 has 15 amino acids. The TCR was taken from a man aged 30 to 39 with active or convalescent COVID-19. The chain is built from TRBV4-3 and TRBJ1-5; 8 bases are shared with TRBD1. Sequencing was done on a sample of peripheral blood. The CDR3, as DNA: TGCGCCAGCAGCCAAGATTTGGACAGGGCGGAGCCCCAGCATTTT. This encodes CASSQDLDRAEPQHF.